A selection of T cell receptor beta chains follows, all from one sample in a study of esophageal squamous cell carcinoma under preoperative chemotherapy. Each CDR3 protein is one row after TCRdb ran MiXCR on the PCR reads. This table holds 25,000 to 35,000 distinct CDR3 sequences, roughly half found once. This sample was gathered from a patient given preoperative chemotherapy. These receptors came from a human donor with esophageal squamous cell carcinoma. The donor label of this sample is uncertain. Both conserved end residues are part of each CDR3. D genes are given only for firm matches. Size is stated for part of the rows, as once, few or many counts, or as a class when the clone is expanded.

TGTGCCAGCGGGGTAGCGGGGGGCGGGGCCAAAGACACCCAGTACTTC	CASGVAGGGAKDTQYF	TRBV7-2	TRBJ2-5	TRBD2	.
TGTGCCAGCGGCCGGAAGACTGCGAGCACCGGGACGCAGTTTTTT	CASGRKTASTGTQFF	TRBV7-4	TRBJ2-3	.	.
TGTGCCAGCAGCTTCGGTTTAGCGGGATCCTCCTACAATGAGCAGTTCTTC	CASSFGLAGSSYNEQFF	TRBV7-2	TRBJ2-1	TRBD2	many
TGTGCCAGCAGTGCCCCCGTAGCGGGAGACGTCACAGATACGCAGTATTTT	CASSAPVAGDVTDTQYF	TRBV6-1	TRBJ2-3	TRBD2	medium-sized
TGTGCCAGCAGCCCGTACGGGCGCAACACCCAGTACTTC	CASSPYGRNTQYF	TRBV7-2	TRBJ2-5	.	.
TGTGCCAGCAGCGGGATGGGGGGGCGGGGCCCAGATACCCAGTATTTC	CASSGMGGRGPDTQYF	TRBV7-6	TRBJ2-3	.	.
TGTGCCAGCAGTTTCGTGACCGAGGGGGGCGGGGAGCTGTTTTTT	CASSFVTEGGGELFF	TRBV28	TRBJ2-2	.	many
TGTGCCAGCAGCTTGGTGGGACAGGGGAGAGGAGCTTTCTTT	CASSLVGQGRGAFF	TRBV5-4	TRBJ1-1	TRBD1	.
TGTGCCAGCAGCCCCCTCCCCCACGATAAGCAGTTTTTT	CASSPLPHDKQFF	TRBV11-3	TRBJ2-2	.	.
TGTGCCAGCCGAGCCAAGACAGGGCGGGAGCTGTTTTTT	CASRAKTGRELFF	TRBV11-1	TRBJ2-2	TRBD1	many
TGTGCCAGCAGTCAATGGTATGAGCAGTTCTTC	CASSQWYEQFF	TRBV7-2	TRBJ2-1	.	medium-sized
TGTGCCAGCAGTAGGACGGGTACCTACGAGCAGTACTTC	CASSRTGTYEQYF	TRBV28	TRBJ2-7	.	.
TGTGCCAGCAGTTATGCCATAAGCACCGGTGAGCAGTTTTTT	CASSYAISTGEQFF	TRBV7-2	TRBJ2-3	.	once
TGTGCCAGCAGCCCCAGGGCGGGGGTGTGCGCCGAAAACACGCAGTACTTC	CASSPRAGVCAENTQYF	TRBV7-2	TRBJ2-4	TRBD2	once
TGTGCCAGCACGGGGGGGCGCGGGGTGAGCACCGGGGCGCTGTATTTT	CASTGGRGVSTGALYF	TRBV12-3/TRBV12-4	TRBJ2-2	TRBD2	.
TGTGCCAGCGCGGCGCAGGGGGGGAGTGGCAAAGAGACGCAGTACTTC	CASAAQGGSGKETQYF	TRBV7-2	TRBJ2-7	.	.
TGTGCCAGCAGCGCACAGGGGGGGCGAGGCACAGATACCCAGTATTTT	CASSAQGGRGTDTQYF	TRBV7-2	TRBJ2-3	.	.
TGTGCCAGCATCAAAACGACAGGGCGGAACGAGCAGTACTTC	CASIKTTGRNEQYF	TRBV7-8	TRBJ2-7	TRBD1	.
TGTGCCAGCAGCTCCAGCGGGTACACCGAGGAGCAGTTTTTT	CASSSSGYTEEQFF	TRBV7-2	TRBJ2-2	.	.
TGTGCCAGCAGCTTGCGGCTGCGAGCCAAAAATACGCAGTATTTC	CASSLRLRAKNTQYF	TRBV7-8	TRBJ2-3	.	.
TGTGCCAGCAGCTTTTGGGGGGCTGGGGCCTACGAGCAGTACTTC	CASSFWGAGAYEQYF	TRBV7-2	TRBJ2-7	.	.
TGTGCCAGCAGCTTACTGCAGCGGCGAGCCAAAGATATTCAGTACTTC	CASSLLQRRAKDIQYF	TRBV7-9	TRBJ2-4	.	.
TGTGCCAGCAGTTACGGCGGGCAAGAGACCCAGTTCTTC	CASSYGGQETQFF	TRBV6-5	TRBJ2-1	.	.
TGTGCCAGCAGTCAAAGTGGCGGGACAGCGAACACAGATAAGCTGTATTTT	CASSQSGGTANTDKLYF	TRBV7-9	TRBJ2-2	.	once
TGTGCCAGCAGCTTAGAGGGCTCGGGGGTTGACGAGCAGTACTTC	CASSLEGSGVDEQYF	TRBV11-2	TRBJ2-7	.	medium-sized
TGTGCCAGCAGTGCAGGGACAGGTCCCCAAAACACCGGGGAGCTGTTTTTT	CASSAGTGPQNTGELFF	TRBV6-1	TRBJ2-2	TRBD1	.
TGTGCCAGCAGCGCGCAACTCCTGGTTGGGGAGCAGTACTTC	CASSAQLLVGEQYF	TRBV7-8	TRBJ2-5	.	many
TGTGCCAGCGGCGTGGACGGCGACAGTGACCAAGACATTCAGTACTTC	CASGVDGDSDQDIQYF	TRBV7-2	TRBJ2-4	.	.
TGTCCCAGCAGAGCTGACCAGGGGATCCAGTACTTC	CPSRADQGIQYF	TRBV7-9	TRBJ2-4	.	.
TGTGCCAGCAGCTTAACAGAAGTTATCCATAGCAATCAGCCCCAGCATTTT	CASSLTEVIHSNQPQHF	TRBV7-8	TRBJ1-5	.	.